Here is one T cell receptor beta chain with its context. The protocol was immunoSEQ multiplex PCR, while the TCRdb copy is restricted to in-frame clones and leaves out a portion. The sample carries approximately 300,000 clones, roughly 87% recorded once. The record originates from a study of cytomegalovirus exposure and HLA in healthy donors. Overall study context: In a later analysis, the roughly 120 validation repertoires were reported to have used the same platform as the 600 to 800 first-cohort repertoires.

Separate from the approximately 670-subject first cohort was the 120-subject validation cohort, to which the donors belonged. This CDR3 comprises 16 residues. The ends lost 5 bases at V and 14 bases at J; junction bases unmatched: 19. In germline, CDR1 is MDHEN, CDR2 SYDVKM. The chain links TRBV28 to TRBJ2-1, with TRBD2 matching over 9 bases. Sequencing was carried out using PBMCs. The sequence came from a woman aged 25 to 45 in good health and CMV-seropositive. The CDR3: CASSVRAGGLGRGKFF. CDR3 nucleotide sequence: TGTGCCAGCAGTGTCCGAGCGGGGGGCTTAGGAAGGGGAAAGTTCTTC.